This T cell receptor beta chain was captured by sequencing in a study of blood T cell repertoires in COVID-19. V was cut by 1 base and J by 6 bases, with 4 bases left in between. In germline, CDR1 is SGHTA, CDR2 FQGTGA. This CDR3 contains 11 residues. This clone is a singleton in its sample. Produced via immunoSEQ multiplex PCR; TCRdb's table is partial and in-frame only. This repertoire shows around 110,000 clones, 80% found once; its top ten account for 4.3%. This receptor was identified in a man between 70 and 80 years old with acute or convalescent COVID-19. Source material: peripheral blood. The chain recombines TRBV7-3 with TRBJ2-7; D is uncertain. The CDR3 region has the DNA TGTGCCAGCAGCTTAAGAGGCGAGCAGTACTTC. Translation: CASSLRGEQYF.